These 13 T cell receptor beta chains share one sample of origin, sequenced in a study of blood T cell repertoires in COVID-19. TCRdb's copy holds only in-frame clones and misses some; the assay was immunoSEQ multiplex PCR. The data contain 200,000 to 250,000 clones, about nine tenths of them singletons. Sequencing input: peripheral blood. The receptors stem from a man aged 60 to 75 who had recovered from COVID-19.

This rearrangement joins TRBV18 to TRBJ2-7; unclear D gene. Germline V gene sequence: CDR1 KGHSH, CDR2 LQKENI. The length of the CDR3 is 13 residues. Trimming pared 3 bases from V and 2 bases from J, leaving 8 bases between. The CDR3 DNA is TGTGCCAGCTCACCCGCGGCCCCCTACGAGCAGTACTTC. It specifies CASSPAAPYEQYF.

This clone was seen a handful of times. V and J are TRBV4-2 and TRBJ1-1; 7 bases agree with TRBD1. This CDR3 region has 14 residues. With 2 bases clipped from V and 5 bases from J, the junction kept 5 bases outside the gene matches. The germline gives CDR1 LGHNA, CDR2 YNFKEQ. CDR3 coding DNA: TGTGCCAGCAGCCAAACGACAGGGCGGACTGAAGCTTTCTTT. Translated, it gives CASSQTTGRTEAFF.

The gene calls are TRBV4-1 and TRBJ1-2, with D tentatively TRBD1 (5 bases). This CDR3 is built from 15 residues. V was cut by 0 bases and J by 4 bases, with 12 bases left in between. In germline, CDR1 is MGHRA, CDR2 YSYEKL. CDR3 sequence: CASSQESLGAYGYTF. CDR3 in DNA: TGCGCCAGCAGCCAAGAGTCCCTTGGGGCCTATGGCTACACCTTC.

Concerning this clone itself: The same CDR3 can be traced to other DNA sequences in this sample. The CDR3 sequence is CASSYRGSPLHF. DNA for the CDR3: TGTGCCAGCAGTTACAGGGGTTCACCCCTCCACTTT. The genes are TRBV6-5 and TRBJ1-6; TRBD1 is a possible D gene (5 bases). CDR3 length equals 12 residues. Trimming cost V 2 bases and J 9 bases, with 5 bases left between them. Germline V CDR1 and CDR2: MNHEY, SVGAGI.

This chain uses TRBV7-7 with TRBJ2-3, with TRBD2 matching 12 bases. Germline trimming cut 5 bases from V and 5 bases from J; bases unmatched to any gene: 5. The CDR3 has 15 amino acids. Germline-derived CDR1 and CDR2 are SSHAT and FNYEAQ (reference sequence). Written as DNA, the CDR3 is TGTGCCAGCAGCCCACTAGCGGGGGGCGGAGATACGCAGTATTTT. Translating it yields CASSPLAGGGDTQYF.

This chain connects TRBV28 to TRBJ2-1; unclear D gene. This CDR3 region has 14 residues. Germline assignment: CDR1 MDHEN and CDR2 SYDVKM. The V end was cut by 5 bases, the J end by 4 bases, with 12 bases between. CDR3 DNA: TGTGCCAGCAGTATGCTAGAACCTTACAATGAGCAGTTCTTC. Protein: CASSMLEPYNEQFF.

The rearrangement uses TRBV9 and TRBJ1-1, with D uncertain. CDR1 SGDLS and CDR2 YYNGEE come from the germline V gene. The CDR3 extends over 13 amino acids. V was trimmed by 3 bases and J by 2 bases, leaving 8 bases between them. This chain's CDR3 is CASSALSNTEAFF. The DNA of the CDR3 is TGTGCCAGCAGCGCCCTATCTAACACTGAAGCTTTCTTT.

The J gene is TRBJ1-1, the V gene TRBV7-2, with a weak D call TRBD1 (5 bases). The germline V and J ends were trimmed by 4 bases and 10 bases, with 13 bases remaining between them. The CDR3 is 12 amino acids. Germline lookup yields CDR1 SGHTA and CDR2 FQGNSA. CDR3 sequence reads: CASSSQQATAFF. In DNA, the CDR3 is TGTGCCAGCAGCTCCCAACAGGCAACAGCTTTCTTT.

The chain couples TRBV6-5 to TRBJ2-7; TRBD1 matches 9 bases. This CDR3 is built from 14 residues. Germline CDR1 is MNHEY and CDR2 is SVGAGI. Trimming at V came to 6 bases and at J to 3 bases, leaving 6 bases not matched to a gene. CDR3 nucleotide sequence: TGTGCCAGCAGAAGACAGGGGGTTAGCTACGAGCAGTACTTC. Translated, it gives CASRRQGVSYEQYF.

The chain uses TRBV19 and TRBJ1-1; D not resolved. Trimming cost V 10 bases and J 2 bases, with 23 bases left between them. In germline, CDR1 is LNHDA, CDR2 SQIVND (reference sequence). The CDR3 is made up of 16 amino acids. As DNA, the CDR3 is TGTGCCACCAGTAACAATGCCAACGCGGGCAACACTGAAGCTTTCTTT. Translated: CATSNNANAGNTEAFF.

Concerning this clone: Relative to the germline gene, one junction end is altered; a read error may explain this. CDR3 nucleotide sequence: TGTGCCAGCAGTGCCCGGGGGGGTTCTGGGAACACCATATATTTT. Residues: CASSARGGSGNTIYF. The chain joins TRBV25-1 to TRBJ1-3; TRBD1 might be the D (5 bases). The CDR3 totals 15 residues. Germline CDR1 is MGHDK and CDR2 is SYGVNS.

This clone was observed a few times. The J gene is TRBJ2-1, the V gene TRBV27; the match to TRBD2 covers 7 bases. With V trimmed by 4 bases and J by 6 bases, 15 bases remained unmatched. The CDR3 is 17 amino acids. Germline CDR1 MNHEY, CDR2 SMNVEV (reference sequence). The CDR3 DNA follows: TGTGCCAGCAGTTATATCCCAGGGCTAGCGGCGGGCAATGAGCAGTTCTTC. Amino acid sequence: CASSYIPGLAAGNEQFF.

V usage is TRBV29-1 and J usage is TRBJ1-4; 9 bases are a match to TRBD1. CDR3 length: 14 amino acids. Germline CDR1 reads SQVTM; CDR2 reads ANQGSEA. V lost 6 bases to trimming and J lost 10 bases; unmatched junction nucleotides: 12. CDR3 protein: CSVFVGQGSGKLFF. The CDR3 coding sequence is TGCAGCGTATTTGTGGGACAGGGATCCGGAAAACTGTTTTTT.